A single sample is the source of the 15 T cell receptor beta chains below, sequenced in a study of CD8 T cells in ankylosing spondylitis. Each CDR3 protein is one row after TCRdb ran MiXCR on the 5' RACE reads. Of 450,000 to 550,000 distinct CDR3 sequences in the sample, 5.3% were seen once. The study's findings and limits: Within ankylosing spondylitis blood, a TCR beta motif made up of eight or nine highly homologous variants appeared to be characteristic.

No antigens are known for them. Sequences were obtained from blood, either unsorted or a sorted T cell fraction (not recorded which). The receptors stem from a male donor with ankylosing spondylitis.

This clonotype was observed at least ten times. This chain links TRBV7-9 with TRBJ2-5; 7 bases agree with TRBD1. Losses at the gene ends were 3 bases for V and 5 bases for J; bases not matched to a gene: 6. Germline V CDR1 and CDR2: SEHNR, FQNEAQ (reference sequence). This CDR3 is built from 14 residues. The CDR3 DNA sequence: TGTGCCAGCAGCTTCCTAGGGGGCAGGGAGACCCAGTACTTC. Translation gives CASSFLGGRETQYF.

This clonotype has ten or more counts. The J gene is TRBJ2-1, the V gene TRBV20-1; 9 bases line up with TRBD2. V lost 2 bases to trimming and J lost 4 bases; unmatched junction nucleotides: 6. From germline, CDR1 is DFQATT and CDR2 SNEGSKA (reference sequence). The CDR3 covers 15 residues. CDR3 sequence: CSARIRTSGYNEQFF. In DNA, the CDR3 is TGCAGTGCTAGAATTCGCACTAGCGGGTACAATGAGCAGTTCTTC.

V usage is TRBV6-2 or TRBV6-3 and J usage is TRBJ2-3; possibly TRBD1 for D (6 bases). The CDR3 length is 14 residues. Germline lookup yields CDR1 MNHEY and CDR2 SVGEGT. V lost 4 bases and J lost 5, with 13 bases in between. The CDR3 is CASSSTTRGDTQYF. CDR3 in DNA: TGTGCCAGCAGTTCAACAACCAGGGGAGATACGCAGTATTTT.

This clonotype was recorded many times. CDR3 nucleotides: TGCGCCAGCAGCTTGACGGGCATGGGAAACACCATATATTTT. Its translation is CASSLTGMGNTIYF. This rearrangement joins TRBV5-1 to TRBJ1-3; D is ambiguous. Trimming pared 1 base from V and 4 bases from J, leaving 9 bases between. The CDR3 loop spans 14 amino acids. Germline assignment: CDR1 SGHRS and CDR2 YFSETQ. Full variable domain (remainder filled in from reference TRBV5-1 and TRBJ1-3): KAGVTQTPRYLIKTRGQQVTLSCSPISGHRSVSWYQQTPGQGLQFLFEYFSETQRNKGNFPGRFSGRQFSNSRSEMNVSTLELGDSALYLCASSLTGMGNTIYFGEGSWLTVV.

The V call is TRBV5-5, the J call TRBJ1-1, with D unresolved. The CDR3 spans 14 residues. Germline assignment: CDR1 SGHKS and CDR2 YYEKEE (reference sequence). Between the trimmed V and J ends, which lost 1 base and 1 base, there was a span of 8 bases. The CDR3 here is CASSLRRWNTEAFF. The CDR3 DNA reads as TGTGCCAGCAGCTTGAGGCGGTGGAACACTGAAGCTTTCTTT.

The table lists this clonotype with many counts. The rearrangement joins TRBV7-2 to TRBJ2-3; no clear D. Germline assignment: CDR1 SGHTA and CDR2 FQGNSA. Trimming stripped 0 bases from V and 5 bases from J, with 12 bases between. The CDR3 has 15 residues. CDR3 loop: CASSLAYPSGDTQYF. The CDR3 nucleotides are TGTGCCAGCAGCTTAGCGTATCCTTCCGGAGATACGCAGTATTTT.

At least ten counts were recorded for this clonotype. CDR3 nucleotides: TGTGCCAGCAGACAGGGGTGGGATGGCTACACCTTC. Translation gives CASRQGWDGYTF. The chain couples TRBV25-1 to TRBJ1-2; 7 bases line up with TRBD1. The V gene's germline CDR1 is MGHDK and CDR2 SYGVNS. V shed 6 bases, J shed 6 bases, and the junction held 4 bases outside the gene matches. CDR3 length equals 12 residues.

This clonotype was recorded many times. The chain combines TRBV5-1 with TRBJ1-4; D possibly corresponds to TRBD1 (5 bases). The germline V gene has CDR1 SGHRS and CDR2 YFSETQ. Trimming shortened V by 3 bases and J by 7 bases, and 13 bases separated the two germline ends. The CDR3 spans 14 residues. CDR3 sequence (DNA): TGCGCCAGCAGCTCTCAGGGAGGCGGTGAAAAACTGTTTTTT. Translated: CASSSQGGGEKLFF. The complete variable domain, with remaining parts taken from reference TRBV5-1 and TRBJ1-4, reads KAGVTQTPRYLIKTRGQQVTLSCSPISGHRSVSWYQQTPGQGLQFLFEYFSETQRNKGNFPGRFSGRQFSNSRSEMNVSTLELGDSALYLCASSSQGGGEKLFFGSGTQLSVL.

There are a few counts of this clonotype. The genes are TRBV5-1 and TRBJ2-2; the D gene is possibly TRBD1 (6 bases). The germline V gene encodes CDR1 SGHRS and CDR2 YFSETQ. Trimming cost V 7 bases and J 7 bases, with 17 bases left between them. CDR3 size: 14 residues. The CDR3 is CASQGQGIRGELFF. As DNA, the CDR3 is TGCGCCAGCCAAGGCCAGGGGATCCGCGGGGAGCTGTTTTTT. The variable domain in full, completed from reference TRBV5-1 and TRBJ2-2, reads KAGVTQTPRYLIKTRGQQVTLSCSPISGHRSVSWYQQTPGQGLQFLFEYFSETQRNKGNFPGRFSGRQFSNSRSEMNVSTLELGDSALYLCASQGQGIRGELFFGEGSRLTVL.

Many counts were recorded for this clonotype. This rearrangement joins TRBV25-1 to TRBJ2-6; D not resolved. Germline V lookup: CDR1 MGHDK, CDR2 SYGVNS. CDR3 size: 17 residues. V shed 3 bases and J shed 0 bases, with 12 bases lying between them. DNA of the CDR3: TGTGCCAGCAGTGATCCGGGCTTCTCCTCTGGGGCCAACGTCCTGACTTTC. Translated: CASSDPGFSSGANVLTF.

J is TRBJ1-4 and V is TRBV5-1; D possibly corresponds to TRBD1 (6 bases). This CDR3 contains 15 residues. The V gene lost 4 bases and the J gene lost 2 bases, with 12 bases spanning the gap. The germline V gene encodes CDR1 SGHRS and CDR2 YFSETQ. CDR3: CASSPTGMTNEKLFF. In DNA, the CDR3 is TGCGCCAGCAGCCCAACAGGGATGACTAATGAAAAACTGTTTTTT.

This clonotype has just a few counts. The chain combines TRBV5-6 with TRBJ1-5; unclear D gene. Per the germline V gene, CDR1 is SGHDT and CDR2 is YYEEEE. There are 13 residues in the CDR3. V shed 4 bases and J shed 5 bases, with 10 bases lying between them. CDR3 residues: CASSLGHDQPQHF. The DNA of the CDR3 is TGTGCCAGCAGCCTTGGTCATGATCAGCCCCAGCATTTT.

This clonotype has ten or more counts. The genes are TRBV4-2 and TRBJ2-5; a possible D gene is TRBD1 (6 bases). Trimming left V 4 bases short and J 2 bases short, with 11 bases between. Germline CDR1 is LGHNA and CDR2 is YNFKEQ. CDR3 length: 14 residues. The CDR3 loop reads CASSPQGKQETQYF. CDR3 DNA sequence: TGTGCCAGCAGCCCCCAGGGGAAACAAGAGACCCAGTACTTC.

This clonotype was detected ten times or more. The genes are TRBV5-5 and TRBJ1-2; weak D call: TRBD1 (5 bases). Germline-derived CDR1 and CDR2 are SGHKS and YYEKEE (reference sequence). The CDR3 contains 15 residues. V lost 0 bases to trimming and J lost 5 bases, with 14 bases between them. CDR3: CASSLELRDSYGYTF. The CDR3 DNA follows: TGTGCCAGCAGCTTGGAATTAAGGGACTCTTATGGCTACACCTTC. The entire variable domain, with the rest obtained from reference TRBV5-5 and TRBJ1-2, is as follows: DAGVTQSPTHLIKTRGQQVTLRCSPISGHKSVSWYQQVLGQGPQFIFQYYEKEERGRGNFPDRFSARQFPNYSSELNVNALLLGDSALYLCASSLELRDSYGYTFGSGTRLTVV.

The V gene is TRBV4-3, the J gene TRBJ2-7; tentatively, D is TRBD1 (5 bases). The CDR3 is 13 residues long. V was cut by 8 bases and J by 6 bases, with 17 bases left in between. Germline CDR1 is LGHNA and CDR2 is YSLEER. Here the CDR3 DNA reads TGCGCCAGCTGCCGACAGCCGTGTCCCGAGCAGTACTTC. Amino acids: CASCRQPCPEQYF.